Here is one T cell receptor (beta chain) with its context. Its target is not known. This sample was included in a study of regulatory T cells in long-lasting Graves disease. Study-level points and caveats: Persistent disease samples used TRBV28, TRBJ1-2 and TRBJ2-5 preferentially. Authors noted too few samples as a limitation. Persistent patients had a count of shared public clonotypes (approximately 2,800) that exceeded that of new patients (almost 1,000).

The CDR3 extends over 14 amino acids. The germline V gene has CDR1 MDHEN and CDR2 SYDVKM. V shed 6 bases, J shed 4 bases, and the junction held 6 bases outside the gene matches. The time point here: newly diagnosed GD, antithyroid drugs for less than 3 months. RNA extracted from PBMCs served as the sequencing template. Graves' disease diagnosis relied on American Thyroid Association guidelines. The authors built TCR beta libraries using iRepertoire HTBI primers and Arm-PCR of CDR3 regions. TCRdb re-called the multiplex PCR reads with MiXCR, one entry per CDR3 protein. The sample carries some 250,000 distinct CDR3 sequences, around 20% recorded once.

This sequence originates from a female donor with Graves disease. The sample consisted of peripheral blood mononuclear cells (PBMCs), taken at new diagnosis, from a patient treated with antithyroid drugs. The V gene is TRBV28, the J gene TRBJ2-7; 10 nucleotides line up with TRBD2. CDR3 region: CASRGVAGGYEQYF. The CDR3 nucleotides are TGTGCCAGCAGAGGAGTAGCGGGAGGTTACGAGCAGTACTTC.